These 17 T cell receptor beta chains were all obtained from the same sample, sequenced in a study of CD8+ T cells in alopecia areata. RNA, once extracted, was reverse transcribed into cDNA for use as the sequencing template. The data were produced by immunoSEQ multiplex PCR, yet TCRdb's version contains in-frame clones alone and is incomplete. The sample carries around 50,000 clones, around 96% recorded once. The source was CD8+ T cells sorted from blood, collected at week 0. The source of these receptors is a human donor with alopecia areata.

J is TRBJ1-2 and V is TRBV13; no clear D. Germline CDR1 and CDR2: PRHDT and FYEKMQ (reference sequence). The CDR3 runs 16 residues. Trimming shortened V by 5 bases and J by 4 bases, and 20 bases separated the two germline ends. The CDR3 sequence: CASSPTGSARSYGYTF. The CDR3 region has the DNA TGTGCCAGCAGCCCAACCGGGTCTGCTCGGAGCTATGGCTACACCTTC.

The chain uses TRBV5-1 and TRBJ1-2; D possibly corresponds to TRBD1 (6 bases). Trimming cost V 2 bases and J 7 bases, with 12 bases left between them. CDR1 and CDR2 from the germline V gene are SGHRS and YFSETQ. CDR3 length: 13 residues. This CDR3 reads CASSLGGETGYTF. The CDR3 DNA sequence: TGCGCCAGCAGCTTAGGGGGGGAAACTGGCTACACCTTC.

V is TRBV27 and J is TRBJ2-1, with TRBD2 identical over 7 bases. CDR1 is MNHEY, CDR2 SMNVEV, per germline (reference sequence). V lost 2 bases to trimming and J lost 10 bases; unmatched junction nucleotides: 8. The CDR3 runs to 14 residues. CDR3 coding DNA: TGTGCCAGCAGTTTAAGGCCTAGCGGAGGAGAGCAGTTCTTC. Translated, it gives CASSLRPSGGEQFF.

The CDR3 DNA reads as TGTGCCAGCAGTTACAGCGCATACACTGAAGCTTTCTTT. Translation gives CASSYSAYTEAFF. The rearrangement joins TRBV6-5 to TRBJ1-1, with D unresolved. V shed 2 bases and J shed 3 bases, with 7 bases lying between them. From germline, CDR1 is MNHEY and CDR2 SVGAGI. This CDR3 region has 13 residues.

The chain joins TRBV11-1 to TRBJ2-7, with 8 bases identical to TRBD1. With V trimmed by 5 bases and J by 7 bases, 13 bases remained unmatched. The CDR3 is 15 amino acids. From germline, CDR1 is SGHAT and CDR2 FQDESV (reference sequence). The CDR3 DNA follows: TGTGCCAGCAGCCAGTGGACAGGGTCGTTTGGAGAGCAGTACTTC. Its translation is CASSQWTGSFGEQYF.

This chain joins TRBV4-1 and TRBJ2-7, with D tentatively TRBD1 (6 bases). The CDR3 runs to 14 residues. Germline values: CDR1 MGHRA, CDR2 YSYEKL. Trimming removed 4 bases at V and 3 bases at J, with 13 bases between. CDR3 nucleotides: TGCGCCAGCAGCCCGACAGGATACAGCTACGAGCAGTACTTC. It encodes CASSPTGYSYEQYF.

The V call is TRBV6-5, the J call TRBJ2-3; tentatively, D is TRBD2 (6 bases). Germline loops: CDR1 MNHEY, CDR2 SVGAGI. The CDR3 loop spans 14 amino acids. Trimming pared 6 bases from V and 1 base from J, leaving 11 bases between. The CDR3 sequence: CASRKEGRTDTQYF. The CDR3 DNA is TGTGCCAGCAGAAAGGAGGGGCGCACAGATACGCAGTATTTT.

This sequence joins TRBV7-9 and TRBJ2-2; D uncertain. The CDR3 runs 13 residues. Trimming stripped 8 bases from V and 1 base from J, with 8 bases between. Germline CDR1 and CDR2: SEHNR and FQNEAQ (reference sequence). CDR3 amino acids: CASPTENTGELFF. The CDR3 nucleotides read TGTGCCAGCCCTACTGAGAACACCGGGGAGCTGTTTTTT.

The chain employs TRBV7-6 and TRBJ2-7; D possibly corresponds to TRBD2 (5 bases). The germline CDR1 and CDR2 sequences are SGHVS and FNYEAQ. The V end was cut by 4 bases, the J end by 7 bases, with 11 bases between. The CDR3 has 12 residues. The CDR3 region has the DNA TGTGCCAGCAGCTCGGACTCCCTGGAGCAGTACTTC. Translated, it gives CASSSDSLEQYF.

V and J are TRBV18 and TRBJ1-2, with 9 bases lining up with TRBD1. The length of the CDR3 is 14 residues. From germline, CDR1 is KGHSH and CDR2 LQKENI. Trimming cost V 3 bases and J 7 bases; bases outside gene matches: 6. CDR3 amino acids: CASSPSQGARGYTF. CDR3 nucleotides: TGTGCCAGCTCACCGTCACAGGGGGCGCGTGGCTACACCTTC.

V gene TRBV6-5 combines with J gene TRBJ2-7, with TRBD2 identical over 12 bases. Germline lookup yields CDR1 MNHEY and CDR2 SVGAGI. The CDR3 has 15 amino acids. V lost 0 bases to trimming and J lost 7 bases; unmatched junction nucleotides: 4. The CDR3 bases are TGTGCCAGCAGTTACTCGACTAGCGGGGGAAGGGAGCAGTACTTC. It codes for CASSYSTSGGREQYF.

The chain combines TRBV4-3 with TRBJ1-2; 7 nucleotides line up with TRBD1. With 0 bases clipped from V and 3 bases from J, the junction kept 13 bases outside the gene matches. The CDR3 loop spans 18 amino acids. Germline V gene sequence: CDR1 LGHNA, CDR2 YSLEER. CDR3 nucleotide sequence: TGCGCCAGCAGCCAAGATTTCCCTTTGAGGGGGCAGGACTATGGCTACACCTTC. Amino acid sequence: CASSQDFPLRGQDYGYTF.

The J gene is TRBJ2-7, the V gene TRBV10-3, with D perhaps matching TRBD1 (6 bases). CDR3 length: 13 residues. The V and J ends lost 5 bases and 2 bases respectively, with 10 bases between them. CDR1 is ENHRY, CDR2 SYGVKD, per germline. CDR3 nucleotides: TGTGCCATCAGTACAGGGCCCACCTACGAGCAGTACTTC. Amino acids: CAISTGPTYEQYF.

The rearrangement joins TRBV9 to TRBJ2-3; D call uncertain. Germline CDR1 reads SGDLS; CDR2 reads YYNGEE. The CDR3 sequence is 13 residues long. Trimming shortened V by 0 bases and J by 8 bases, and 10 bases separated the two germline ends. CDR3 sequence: CASSVGKTRTQYF. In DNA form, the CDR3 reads TGTGCCAGCAGCGTAGGAAAGACGCGTACGCAGTATTTT.

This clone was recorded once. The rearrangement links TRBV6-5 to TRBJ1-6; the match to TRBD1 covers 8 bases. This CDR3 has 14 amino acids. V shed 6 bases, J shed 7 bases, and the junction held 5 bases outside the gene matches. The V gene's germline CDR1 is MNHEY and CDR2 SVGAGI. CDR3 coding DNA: TGTGCCAGCAGCCTAGGGACAGGAAATTCACCCCTCCACTTT. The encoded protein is CASSLGTGNSPLHF.

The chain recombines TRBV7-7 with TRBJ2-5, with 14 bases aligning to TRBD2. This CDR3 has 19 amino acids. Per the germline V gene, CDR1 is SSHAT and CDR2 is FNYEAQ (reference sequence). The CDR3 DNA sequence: TGTGCTAGCGCCAAAGTGGGAGGACTAGCGGGGGGACCTAAAGAGACCCAGTACTTC. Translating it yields CASAKVGGLAGGPKETQYF.

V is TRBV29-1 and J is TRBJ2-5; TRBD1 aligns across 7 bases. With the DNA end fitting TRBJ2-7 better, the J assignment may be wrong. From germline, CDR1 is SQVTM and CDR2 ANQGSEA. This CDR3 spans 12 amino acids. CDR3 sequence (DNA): TGCAGCGTTGAAGGGACAGGATACGAGCAGTACTTC. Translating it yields CSVEGTGYEQYF.